These 2 T cell receptor beta chains share one sample of origin, sequenced in a study of T cell repertoires in cytomegalovirus infection. TCRdb itself ran the reads through MiXCR, one entry per CDR3 protein. The table includes 100,000 or so distinct CDR3 sequences, about 25% detected once. The sample consisted of CD8+ T cells from PBMCs. These receptors originate from a human donor in good health (CMV status not recorded). Some clones in this sample may be carry-over from other donors' samples.

This clonotype was detected only a few times. The chain recombines TRBV28 with TRBJ2-5, with 10 bases aligning to TRBD1. The V and J ends lost 5 bases and 5 bases, in that order; junction bases with no gene match: 8. The CDR3 spans 15 residues. Germline-derived CDR1 and CDR2 are MDHEN and SYDVKM. The CDR3 DNA is TGTGCCAGCAGTCCGGACAGGGGGGTCAGGGAGACCCAGTACTTC. It translates to CASSPDRGVRETQYF.

CDR3 loop: CASSVGSGNEQFF. CDR3 in DNA: TGCGCCAGCAGCGTCGGGTCGGGGAATGAGCAGTTCTTC. The chain employs TRBV5-1 and TRBJ2-1; tentative D call: TRBD2 (5 bases). The CDR3 totals 13 residues. V dropped 4 bases and J dropped 7 bases, with 12 bases sitting between them. The germline V gene has CDR1 SGHRS and CDR2 YFSETQ.